Each of the 14 T cell receptor beta chains below was sequenced from the same sample in a study of shared clonotypes between healthy human individuals. The protocol was immunoSEQ multiplex PCR, while the TCRdb copy is restricted to in-frame clones and leaves out a portion. The sample records almost 750,000 clones, 72% being singletons. The material sequenced was memory CD4+ T cells sorted from blood. Described subset: CD45RA-negative fraction. The receptors shown here come from a woman aged 25 to 39 in good health.

V gene TRBV28 combines with J gene TRBJ2-5; the match to TRBD2 covers 7 bases. This CDR3 is 13 amino acids long. The V gene's germline CDR1 is MDHEN and CDR2 SYDVKM. V lost 7 bases and J lost 5; bases outside the gene matches: 7. The CDR3 is CASNGLGGETQYF. DNA of the CDR3: TGTGCCAGCAATGGGCTGGGGGGGGAGACCCAGTACTTC.

The rearrangement uses TRBV5-1 and TRBJ1-1, with D perhaps TRBD1 (5 bases). The CDR3 runs 14 residues. The V end lost 4 bases, the J end lost 3 bases, and 13 bases lay between the germline ends. Per germline, CDR1 SGHRS and CDR2 YFSETQ. For the CDR3, the DNA is TGCGCCAGCAGCCAAGGGGACGGGTACACTGAAGCTTTCTTT. Translation: CASSQGDGYTEAFF. Variable domain in full (rest from reference TRBV5-1 and TRBJ1-1): KAGVTQTPRYLIKTRGQQVTLSCSPISGHRSVSWYQQTPGQGLQFLFEYFSETQRNKGNFPGRFSGRQFSNSRSEMNVSTLELGDSALYLCASSQGDGYTEAFFGQGTRLTVV.

The rearrangement joins TRBV15 to TRBJ2-5; TRBD2 matches 13 bases. Germline V gene lookup returns CDR1 LNHNV and CDR2 YYDKDF (reference sequence). After removal of 5 bases from V and 5 bases from J, the junction contained 11 bases not matched to a gene. CDR3 length: 17 amino acids. CDR3 nucleotides: TGTGCCACCAGCTCCTGGACTAGCGGGAGATTATCCGAGACCCAGTACTTC. Translating it yields CATSSWTSGRLSETQYF.

This clone has more than one count but fewer than ten. The genes are TRBV5-1 and TRBJ1-4; 8 nucleotides match TRBD1. J was trimmed by 5 bases and V by 4 bases; bases with no gene match: 10. CDR1 and CDR2 (germline): SGHRS, YFSETQ. CDR3 length: 16 residues. The CDR3 loop reads CASSLTGDHSNEKLFF. As DNA, the CDR3 is TGCGCCAGCAGCCTGACAGGGGACCATTCCAATGAAAAACTGTTTTTT.

The chain links TRBV28 to TRBJ2-1; D is uncertain. CDR1 is MDHEN and CDR2 is SYDVKM in the germline V gene. CDR3 length equals 11 residues. Trimming took off 5 bases at V and 8 bases at J, with 7 bases between the two ends. The CDR3 DNA sequence: TGTGCCAGCAGTGGTAGGTATGAGCAGTTCTTC. Its protein product is CASSGRYEQFF.

The gene calls are TRBV18 and TRBJ1-3; tentative D call: TRBD1 (5 bases). Germline V gene lookup returns CDR1 KGHSH and CDR2 LQKENI. V dropped 2 bases and J dropped 0 bases, with 14 bases sitting between them. The CDR3 spans 17 residues. The CDR3 region has the DNA TGTGCCAGCTCACCATCGACAGCCACGAGCTCTGGAAACACCATATATTTT. This encodes CASSPSTATSSGNTIYF.

The chain joins TRBV10-3 to TRBJ2-1; a weak D match, TRBD2 (6 bases). Germline CDR1 reads ENHRY; CDR2 reads SYGVKD. The CDR3 totals 14 residues. Trimming cost V 7 bases and J 5 bases, with 15 bases left between them. The CDR3 sequence is CAINRDSDHNEQFF. The CDR3 nucleotides are TGTGCCATCAATCGGGACTCCGATCACAATGAGCAGTTCTTC.

This clone showed up just a few times. The chain is built from TRBV7-9 and TRBJ2-5; no definite D call. The CDR3 consists of 14 residues. Germline-derived CDR1 and CDR2 are SEHNR and FQNEAQ (reference sequence). Trimming took 8 bases from V and 2 from J, leaving 15 bases between them. The CDR3 region has the DNA TGTGCCAGCGGGTCGTTGGGCCAACAAGAGACCCAGTACTTC. Its translation: CASGSLGQQETQYF.

The CDR3 DNA reads as TGTGCCAGCAGTTTTCGCGACCAGCGGGAGGATGAGCAGTTCTTC. Translating gives CASSFRDQREDEQFF. The genes are TRBV28 and TRBJ2-1; 9 bases map to TRBD2. The length of the CDR3 is 15 residues. Germline CDR1 reads MDHEN; CDR2 reads SYDVKM. Trimming took 3 bases from V and 8 from J; bases not matched to a gene: 8.

This clone is a singleton in its sample. CDR3 in amino acids: CASSQALNTEAFF. In nucleotides, the CDR3 is TGTGCCAGTAGTCAAGCGTTGAACACTGAAGCTTTCTTT. V is TRBV19 and J is TRBJ1-1; D not resolved. The CDR3 loop spans 13 amino acids. The germline V gene has CDR1 LNHDA and CDR2 SQIVND (reference sequence). V was clipped by 5 bases and J by 0 bases, with 7 bases between them.

This clone was seen a single time. A read error may be the cause here, since a much bigger clone is one base away. The chain has TRBV27 and TRBJ2-1; TRBD1 is a possible D gene (5 bases). V lost 2 bases and J 2 bases, leaving 7 bases between the germline ends. This CDR3 spans 14 amino acids. Germline loops: CDR1 MNHEY, CDR2 SMNVEV (reference sequence). The CDR3 loop reads CASSLQGTYNEQFF. Here the CDR3 DNA reads TGTGCCAGCAGTTTACAGGGAACCTACAATGAGCAGTTCTTC.

This clone appeared a single time. For the CDR3, the DNA is TGTGCCAGCAGTTACCCCGGGGTCAAAGCCTACGAGCAGTACTTC. It specifies CASSYPGVKAYEQYF. V and J are TRBV6-6 and TRBJ2-7, with a weak D call TRBD2 (5 bases). This CDR3 has 15 amino acids. The germline gives CDR1 MNHNY, CDR2 SVGAGI (reference sequence). With 2 bases removed from V and 2 bases from J, the gap between germline ends came to 13 bases.

The rearrangement uses TRBV11-2 and TRBJ2-5, with 10 bases identical to TRBD1. The CDR3 spans 16 residues. Germline V gene lookup returns CDR1 SGHAT and CDR2 FQNNGV. The J segment lost 5 bases and the V segment lost 5 bases, leaving 11 bases of the junction unmatched. The chain's CDR3 is CASSPPPGQGLETQYF. CDR3 in DNA: TGTGCCAGCAGCCCCCCGCCGGGACAGGGGTTGGAGACCCAGTACTTC.

The genes are TRBV7-3 and TRBJ2-7; tentatively, D is TRBD2 (5 bases). Germline assignment: CDR1 SGHTA and CDR2 FQGTGA. The CDR3 is 13 amino acids. The ends were cut back, 2 bases at V and 5 bases at J, with 10 bases in the middle. For the CDR3, the DNA is TGTGCCAGCAGCTTAGTACGGGGAGACGAGCAGTACTTC. The encoded protein is CASSLVRGDEQYF.